This T cell receptor (beta chain) emerged from a study of blood T cells in healthy people across ages. Notes on the study in general: A roughly linear age-dependent decrease characterized TCR beta diversity per million T cells.

The CDR3 contains 17 residues. Germline assignment: CDR1 ENHRY and CDR2 SYGVKD. The V gene lost 4 bases and the J gene lost 8 bases, with 23 bases spanning the gap. Donors were healthy Caucasian individuals from Russia aged about 6 to 90. The authors isolated at least 6.5 million PBMCs per sample. With a J-beta primer mix and a sample-barcoded 5' primer, a second PCR ran about 6 to 11 cycles. In TCRdb, the 5' RACE reads were re-called with MiXCR into one record per CDR3 protein. The data hold about 1,400,000 distinct CDR3 sequences, with 45% to 70% observed a single time. This clonotype came up a few times. No antigen is known for it.

The gene calls are TRBV10-3 and TRBJ2-2; D gene unclear. Input material: blood. The clonotype originates from a man between 18 and 35 years old in good health. The CDR3 protein is CAISGADVPSTSGELFF. DNA of the CDR3: TGTGCCATCAGTGGGGCAGACGTCCCCTCTACGTCTGGGGAGCTGTTTTTT.